What follows describes a single T cell receptor (beta chain). The data belong to a study of blood T cell repertoires in COVID-19. The CDR3 loop spans 13 amino acids. V dropped 3 bases and J dropped 5 bases, with 13 bases sitting between them. Germline CDR1 and CDR2: SQVTM and ANQGSEA. Data came from immunoSEQ multiplex PCR; TCRdb stores just in-frame clones and leaves some out. The sample comprises over 250,000 clones, approximately 85% of which are singletons, and 10% to 15% rests with the top ten. The sequence came from a human donor in a cohort sampled during active COVID-19. The chain carries TRBV29-1 and TRBJ1-2; possibly TRBD1 for D (6 bases). Sequences were obtained from peripheral blood. CDR3 sequence reads: CSVENRERYGYTF. The CDR3 coding sequence is TGCAGCGTTGAGAACAGGGAGAGATATGGCTACACCTTC.